A single TCR beta chain is shown here with its context. Its target is not known. The TCR beta CDR3 regions underwent amplification using RNA transcripts as the source. During a first-round RT-PCR of the TCR CDR3, the HTBI primer set was used. In TCRdb, the multiplex PCR reads were re-called with MiXCR into one record per CDR3 protein. The table shows 250,000 to 400,000 distinct CDR3 sequences, with around 13% occurring only once. Orbital computed tomography, thyroid ultrasound, serum thyroxine and TRAb, and clinical symptoms together informed the diagnoses. The sample belongs to a study of T cells in Graves' hyperthyroidism and ophthalmopathy. General study findings and limits: Ophthalmopathy was model-predicted a median roughly 6.5 months pre-onset.

CDR1 SGHAT and CDR2 FQNNGV come from the germline V gene. The CDR3 totals 15 residues. The V and J ends lost 5 bases and 1 base respectively, with 14 bases between them. The clonotype originates from a woman aged 40 to 55 with Graves' ophthalmopathy. This chain joins TRBV11-2 and TRBJ2-5; either TRBD1 or TRBD2 may fit D (6 bases each). Sequencing used blood. The CDR3 sequence is CASSLWGDTQETQYF. CDR3 nucleotides: TGTGCCAGCAGCCTATGGGGGGACACCCAAGAGACCCAGTACTTC. The full variable domain, with the rest looked up from reference TRBV11-2 and TRBJ2-5, is EAGVAQSPRYKIIEKRQSVAFWCNPISGHATLYWYQQILGQGPKLLIQFQNNGVVDDSQLPKDRFSAERLKGVDSTLKIQPAKLEDSAVYLCASSLWGDTQETQYFGPGTRLLVL.